A single sample gave rise to the 5 T cell receptor beta chains below, sequenced in a study of T cell repertoires in cytomegalovirus infection. Each CDR3 protein gets one entry after TCRdb re-called the reads with MiXCR. The sample has approximately 1,000,000 distinct CDR3 sequences, roughly 30% seen once. The antigens these receptors bind are not known. This specimen consisted of cultured CD8+ T cells from PBMCs, obtained from culture after CMV antigen stimulation. The source is a human donor in good health (CMV status not recorded). Some clones in this sample may be carry-over from other donors' samples.

The chain has TRBV6-2 or TRBV6-3 and TRBJ2-7; the D is unclear. CDR1 and CDR2 (germline): MNHEY, SVGEGT. Trimming pared 4 bases from V and 2 bases from J, leaving 9 bases between. CDR3 length equals 13 residues. The CDR3 DNA sequence: TGTGCCAGCAGTTCCTTGACACCCTACGAGCAGTACGTC. Its protein is CASSSLTPYEQYV.

The chain has TRBV27 and TRBJ1-2, with TRBD1 identical over 7 bases. Trimming at V came to 5 bases and at J to 5 bases, leaving 8 bases not matched to a gene. Germline V CDR1 and CDR2: MNHEY, SMNVEV (reference sequence). This CDR3 region has 14 residues. The CDR3 region has the DNA TGTGCCAGCAGTCTCACACAGGGGACTTATGGCTACACCTTC. This encodes CASSLTQGTYGYTF.

This clonotype came up many times. V and J are TRBV7-9 and TRBJ2-2, with a possible D match to TRBD2 (5 bases). The ends were cut back, 0 bases at V and 0 bases at J, with 14 bases in the middle. This CDR3 comprises 18 residues. Germline values: CDR1 SEHNR, CDR2 FQNEAQ (reference sequence). CDR3 DNA: TGTGCCAGCAGCTTAGCAGGATCGGGCGGGCCGAACACCGGGGAGCTGTTTTTT. Translation: CASSLAGSGGPNTGELFF.

The CDR3 DNA reads as TGTGCCAGCAGTCCCCTTCGGCTAGCGGGGGCCTCTGGAACCTACAATGAGCAGTTCTTC. Amino acids: CASSPLRLAGASGTYNEQFF. The chain recombines TRBV6-2 or TRBV6-3 with TRBJ2-1; TRBD2 matches at 10 bases. Germline V CDR1 and CDR2: MNHEY, SVGEGT. The CDR3 runs 20 residues. V dropped 5 bases and J dropped 2; count of bases not matched to a gene: 18.

This sequence joins TRBV28 and TRBJ2-2, with 9 bases aligning to TRBD1. Germline V gives CDR1 MDHEN, CDR2 SYDVKM. This CDR3 has 14 residues. Germline trimming cut 6 bases from V and 7 bases from J; bases unmatched to any gene: 6. CDR3 sequence reads: CASRDRGEIGELFF. The CDR3 nucleotides read TGTGCCAGCAGGGACAGGGGTGAAATCGGGGAGCTGTTTTTT.